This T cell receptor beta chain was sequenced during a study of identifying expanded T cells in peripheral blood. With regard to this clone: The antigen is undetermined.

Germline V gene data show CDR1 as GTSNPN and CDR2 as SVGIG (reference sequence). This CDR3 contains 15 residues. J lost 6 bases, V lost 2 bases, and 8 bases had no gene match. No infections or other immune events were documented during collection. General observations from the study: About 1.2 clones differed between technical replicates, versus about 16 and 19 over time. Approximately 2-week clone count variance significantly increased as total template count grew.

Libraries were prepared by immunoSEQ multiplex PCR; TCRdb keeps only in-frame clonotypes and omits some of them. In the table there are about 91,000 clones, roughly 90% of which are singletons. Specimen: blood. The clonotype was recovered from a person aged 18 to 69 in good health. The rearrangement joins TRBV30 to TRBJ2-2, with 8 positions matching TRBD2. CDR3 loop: CAWSPPGLVSGELFF. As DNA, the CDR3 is TGTGCCTGGAGTCCGCCGGGACTAGTATCCGGGGAGCTGTTTTTT.